One and the same sample provided the 32 T cell receptor beta chains below, sequenced in a study of early T cells in non-severe SARS-CoV-2 infection. TCRdb fed the 5' RACE reads into MiXCR, producing one record per CDR3 protein. In the table there are about 80,000 distinct CDR3 sequences, over 10% of which are singletons. Sequencing was carried out using whole blood. These receptor sequences come from an adult who was a healthcare worker with PCR-confirmed SARS-CoV-2 infection or an uninfected control (not recorded which).

The V call is TRBV7-9, the J call TRBJ2-7; possible D gene TRBD1, 6 bases. The CDR3 extends over 14 amino acids. Between the trimmed V and J ends, which lost 5 bases and 6 bases, there was a span of 17 bases. Germline V CDR1 and CDR2: SEHNR, FQNEAQ (reference sequence). CDR3 sequence: CASSRPGQRGEQYF. DNA for the CDR3: TGTGCCAGCAGCCGACCGGGACAAAGGGGCGAGCAGTACTTC.

This clonotype was found many times. V gene TRBV6-5 combines with J gene TRBJ2-1; 7 bases line up with TRBD2. The CDR3 has 16 amino acids. With V trimmed by 6 bases and J by 1 base, 9 bases remained unmatched. CDR1 is MNHEY, CDR2 SVGAGI, per germline. The CDR3 nucleotides are TGTGCCAGCAGCCTAGGAGCTAGCGGATCCTACAATGAGCAGTTCTTC. Amino acids: CASSLGASGSYNEQFF.

This clonotype was counted at least ten times. This chain joins TRBV4-3 and TRBJ2-2, with TRBD1 matching 7 bases. CDR3 size: 16 residues. CDR1 is LGHNA, CDR2 YSLEER, per germline. V was clipped by 0 bases and J by 0 bases; unmatched bases: 1. For the CDR3, the DNA is TGCGCCAGCAGCCAAGAGACAGGGTCGAACACCGGGGAGCTGTTTTTT. Amino acid sequence: CASSQETGSNTGELFF.

This clonotype was seen a few times. The J gene is TRBJ2-1, the V gene TRBV7-8; D uncertain. V was trimmed by 7 bases and J by 4 bases, leaving 17 bases between them. Germline-derived CDR1 and CDR2 are SGHVS and FQNEAQ. The length of the CDR3 is 15 residues. The chain's CDR3 is CASTFSRFNYNEQFF. The DNA for the CDR3 is TGTGCCAGCACCTTTAGTAGGTTCAATTACAATGAGCAGTTCTTC.

This clonotype was recorded a few times. The chain links TRBV29-1 to TRBJ2-3; 8 nucleotides match TRBD1. There are 14 residues in the CDR3. V was clipped by 4 bases and J by 4 bases; unmatched bases: 7. Germline CDR1 and CDR2: SQVTM and ANQGSEA. The CDR3 reads CSVGSTGEADTQYF. DNA for the CDR3: TGCAGCGTTGGATCGACAGGGGAAGCAGATACGCAGTATTTT.

The rearrangement joins TRBV4-3 to TRBJ2-6, with D unresolved. This CDR3 spans 16 amino acids. V shed 0 bases and J shed 0 bases, with 6 bases lying between them. The V gene's germline CDR1 is LGHNA and CDR2 YSLEER. The CDR3, as DNA: TGCGCCAGCAGCCAAGACCAGAGCTCTGGGGCCAACGTCCTGACTTTC. Translated: CASSQDQSSGANVLTF.

The chain is built from TRBV4-3 and TRBJ2-7; D possibly corresponds to TRBD1 (5 bases). The CDR3 sequence is 13 residues long. Germline-derived CDR1 and CDR2 are LGHNA and YSLEER. Between the trimmed V and J ends, which lost 0 bases and 2 bases, there was a span of 5 bases. The CDR3 region is CASSQDRAYEQYF. The CDR3 DNA reads as TGCGCCAGCAGCCAAGACAGGGCCTACGAGCAGTACTTC.

This clonotype was counted only a few times. The chain recombines TRBV18 with TRBJ2-2; D may be TRBD1 (5 bases). In germline, CDR1 is KGHSH, CDR2 LQKENI. CDR3 length: 15 residues. V lost 5 bases, J lost 4 bases, and 14 bases lay in between. CDR3 amino acids: CASSATAPSTGELFF. DNA of the CDR3: TGTGCCAGCTCAGCGACAGCTCCAAGCACCGGGGAGCTGTTTTTT.

The chain carries TRBV28 and TRBJ2-3, with TRBD1 as a possible D gene (5 bases). V lost 7 bases, J lost 5 bases, and 13 bases lay in between. Germline CDR1 and CDR2: MDHEN and SYDVKM. This CDR3 is built from 13 residues. CDR3 sequence: CASNSGPVDTQYF. For the CDR3, the DNA is TGTGCCAGCAATTCAGGGCCCGTAGATACGCAGTATTTT.

J is TRBJ1-1 and V is TRBV4-3; 8 bases match TRBD1. Germline V gives CDR1 LGHNA, CDR2 YSLEER. The ends lost 0 bases at V and 2 bases at J; junction bases unmatched: 5. The CDR3 covers 16 residues. DNA of the CDR3: TGCGCCAGCAGCCAAGATAAGGACAGGGTAAACACTGAAGCTTTCTTT. Its protein product is CASSQDKDRVNTEAFF.

This clonotype was counted ten times or more. CDR3 region: CASSPLSIYNEQFF. CDR3 in DNA: TGTGCCAGCTCACCTCTATCGATCTACAATGAGCAGTTCTTC. V usage is TRBV18 and J usage is TRBJ2-1, with unresolved D. V gave up 3 bases and J gave up 3 bases, with 9 bases separating them. In germline, CDR1 is KGHSH, CDR2 LQKENI. The CDR3 spans 14 residues.

This clonotype was recorded at least ten times. The V gene is TRBV27, the J gene TRBJ1-1; 9 nucleotides match TRBD1. The germline CDR1 and CDR2 sequences are MNHEY and SMNVEV (reference sequence). V trimming: 6 bases; J trimming: 3 bases; junction bases outside the gene matches: 5. CDR3 length: 14 amino acids. CDR3 DNA: TGTGCCAGCAGCCCGGACAGGGGTGACACTGAAGCTTTCTTT. Translation gives CASSPDRGDTEAFF.

This chain uses TRBV28 with TRBJ2-7, with 7 bases fitting TRBD2. Trimming took 6 bases from V and 6 from J; bases not matched to a gene: 11. This CDR3 comprises 14 residues. CDR1 MDHEN and CDR2 SYDVKM come from the germline V gene. The CDR3 is CASRFGLGVIEQYF. As DNA, the CDR3 is TGTGCCAGCAGATTCGGACTAGGTGTAATCGAGCAGTACTTC.

This clonotype has a count of ten or more. V gene TRBV7-6 combines with J gene TRBJ1-6; 10 bases are shared with TRBD1. CDR1 SGHVS and CDR2 FNYEAQ come from the germline V gene. Trimming removed 4 bases from V and 4 bases from J; junction bases left unmatched: 16. CDR3 length: 20 residues. The CDR3 coding sequence is TGTGCCAGCAGCTCACATCGAGGGACAGGGGCTTCGAAGTATAATTCACCCCTCCACTTT. It specifies CASSSHRGTGASKYNSPLHF. Based on the CDR3 plus reference TRBV7-6 and TRBJ1-6, the full variable domain is GAGVSQSPRYKVTKRGQDVALRCDPISGHVSLYWYRQALGQGPEFLTYFNYEAQQDKSGLPNDRFSAERPEGSISTLTIQRTEQRDSAMYRCASSSHRGTGASKYNSPLHFGNGTRLTVT.

This clonotype occurred a few times. The chain employs TRBV29-1 and TRBJ2-5, with D unresolved. The CDR3 loop spans 11 amino acids. Germline-derived CDR1 and CDR2 are SQVTM and ANQGSEA. DNA of the CDR3: TGCTCCGTGGGGAAACAAGAGACCCAGTACTTC. It is translated as CSVGKQETQYF.

V usage is TRBV28 and J usage is TRBJ2-6; D gene uncertain. This CDR3 has 18 amino acids. From germline, CDR1 is MDHEN and CDR2 SYDVKM. The V gene lost 8 bases and the J gene lost 2 bases, with 22 bases spanning the gap. CDR3 region: CASRRLDPLDTGANVLTF. The CDR3 DNA sequence: TGTGCCAGCCGTAGGCTAGATCCCCTCGACACTGGGGCCAACGTCCTGACTTTC.

This clonotype has a handful of counts. The V and J genes are TRBV12-5 and TRBJ2-3, with D perhaps TRBD2 (6 bases). CDR1 LGHNT and CDR2 FRNRAP come from the germline V gene. The CDR3 loop spans 14 amino acids. Between the trimmed V and J ends, which lost 6 bases and 2 bases, there was a span of 12 bases. This CDR3 is CASGRGTYTDTQYF. The CDR3 region has the DNA TGTGCTAGTGGACGGGGGACGTACACAGATACGCAGTATTTT.

Notes on this clonotype: The junction departs from germline at one end; a sequencing error may be responsible. V usage is TRBV29-1 and J usage is TRBJ1-1; D is ambiguous. Per germline, CDR1 SQVTM and CDR2 ANQGSEA. There are 14 residues in the CDR3. The CDR3 protein is CSVEAGLANTEAYF. CDR3 in DNA: TGCAGCGTTGAAGCTGGCTTGGCGAACACTGAAGCTTACTTT. Drawing the rest from reference TRBV29-1 and TRBJ1-1, the complete variable domain is SAVISQKPSRDICQRGTSLTIQCQVDSQVTMMFWYRQQPGQSLTLIATANQGSEATYESGFVIDKFPISRPNLTFSTLTVSNMSPEDSSIYLCSVEAGLANTEAYFGQGTRLTVV.

This clonotype was counted a few times. CDR3 sequence reads: CASSLEDRISGNTIYF. As DNA, the CDR3 is TGTGCCAGCAGCTTAGAGGACAGGATCTCTGGAAACACCATATATTTT. J is TRBJ1-3 and V is TRBV11-2, with TRBD1 identical over 7 bases. Germline-derived CDR1 and CDR2 are SGHAT and FQNNGV. V was pared by 0 bases and J by 0 bases, with 2 bases of the junction left unmatched. The CDR3 is made up of 16 amino acids.

The V call is TRBV7-2, the J call TRBJ2-1; perhaps TRBD2 as D (5 bases). The length of the CDR3 is 13 residues. V was pared by 5 bases and J by 7 bases, with 12 bases between. Germline CDR1 is SGHTA and CDR2 is FQGNSA. The chain's CDR3 is CASSLTWENEQFF. CDR3 in DNA: TGTGCCAGCAGCCTAACTTGGGAGAATGAGCAGTTCTTC.

This clonotype showed up just a few times. The chain has TRBV6-2 or TRBV6-3 and TRBJ1-2, with unresolved D. Germline CDR1 and CDR2: MNHEY and SVGEGT. The ends were cut back, 2 bases at V and 7 bases at J, with 11 bases in the middle. CDR3 size: 13 residues. The CDR3: CASSYEAASGYTF. Written as DNA, the CDR3 is TGTGCCAGCAGTTACGAGGCAGCTTCTGGCTACACCTTC.

The chain is built from TRBV7-2 and TRBJ2-3; 7 bases align to TRBD1. The germline V gene encodes CDR1 SGHTA and CDR2 FQGNSA. CDR3 length: 15 amino acids. The junction had 5 bases not matched to a gene; V was cut back by 3 bases and J by 2 bases. The CDR3 coding sequence is TGTGCCAGCAGCTTTTCGGGACAGATCACAGATACGCAGTATTTT. Amino acids: CASSFSGQITDTQYF. Full variable domain (remainder filled in from reference TRBV7-2 and TRBJ2-3): GAGVSQSPSNKVTEKGKDVELRCDPISGHTALYWYRQSLGQGLEFLIYFQGNSAPDKSGLPSDRFSAERTGGSVSTLTIQRTQQEDSAVYLCASSFSGQITDTQYFGPGTRLTVL.

This clonotype was counted a few times. V gene TRBV20-1 combines with J gene TRBJ2-7; 11 nucleotides line up with TRBD2. The V gene end was trimmed by 7 bases and the J gene end by 0 bases; junction bases not matched to a gene: 5. From germline, CDR1 is DFQATT and CDR2 SNEGSKA (reference sequence). The CDR3 sequence is 14 residues long. In DNA form, the CDR3 reads TGCAGTGTTAAGACTAGCGGGATCTCCTACGAGCAGTACTTC. It specifies CSVKTSGISYEQYF.

This clonotype was seen many times. This chain joins TRBV5-5 and TRBJ2-1; the match to TRBD2 covers 7 bases. J was trimmed by 6 bases and V by 6 bases; bases with no gene match: 12. The germline V gene has CDR1 SGHKS and CDR2 YYEKEE (reference sequence). The CDR3 has 15 amino acids. The CDR3 sequence is CASMVPGTIRNEQFF. The DNA for the CDR3 is TGTGCCAGCATGGTACCCGGGACTATCCGCAATGAGCAGTTCTTC.

In this sample, this clonotype turned up many times. The chain is built from TRBV6-5 and TRBJ2-3, with D possibly matching TRBD2 (5 bases). The CDR3 consists of 14 residues. Germline loops: CDR1 MNHEY, CDR2 SVGAGI. The V gene lost 8 bases and the J gene lost 1 base, with 13 bases spanning the gap. The CDR3: CASSRGPGTDTQYF. CDR3 nucleotides: TGTGCCAGCTCTCGGGGTCCTGGCACAGATACGCAGTATTTT.

Ten or more counts support this clonotype. The chain joins TRBV28 to TRBJ2-7, with 9 bases fitting TRBD1. This CDR3 has 17 amino acids. Germline CDR1 MDHEN, CDR2 SYDVKM. After removal of 4 bases from V and 1 base from J, the junction contained 11 bases not matched to a gene. CDR3 bases: TGTGCCAGCAGTTCCAACCCCCGGGACAGGGAATCCTACGAGCAGTACTTC. Its protein product is CASSSNPRDRESYEQYF.

The V gene is TRBV5-4, the J gene TRBJ2-3; tentative D call: TRBD2 (5 bases). The CDR3 sequence is 13 residues long. Germline V lookup: CDR1 SGHNT, CDR2 YYREEE (reference sequence). V dropped 0 bases and J dropped 4 bases, with 6 bases sitting between them. The CDR3 nucleotides are TGTGCCAGCAGCTTGGGAGCGGCAGATACGCAGTATTTT. Its translation: CASSLGAADTQYF.

This clonotype was seen more than once but under ten times. This sequence joins TRBV12-3 or TRBV12-4 and TRBJ2-1, with TRBD1 identical over 7 bases. V was clipped by 3 bases and J by 5 bases; unmatched bases: 10. The CDR3 extends over 16 amino acids. The CDR3 reads CASSFRSGGRDNEQFF. CDR3 nucleotides: TGTGCCAGCAGTTTTAGGTCAGGGGGAAGGGACAATGAGCAGTTCTTC.

This clonotype showed up many times. This rearrangement joins TRBV6-5 to TRBJ2-1, with D unclear. Germline CDR1 is MNHEY and CDR2 is SVGAGI. Trimming stripped 6 bases from V and 1 base from J, with 19 bases between. CDR3 length: 17 amino acids. The CDR3 is CASSPSPRQGSYNEQFF. The DNA for the CDR3 is TGTGCCAGCAGCCCCTCGCCTCGCCAAGGATCCTACAATGAGCAGTTCTTC.

This clonotype was seen many times. The chain has TRBV20-1 and TRBJ2-5; TRBD2 matches 11 bases. The trim removed 5 bases at V and 7 bases at J, leaving 9 bases unmatched. The CDR3 is 14 residues long. Germline CDR1 is DFQATT and CDR2 is SNEGSKA (reference sequence). CDR3 bases: TGCAGTGCTGGTAGCGGGAGGGCCGGAGGGACCCAGTACTTC. Amino acid sequence: CSAGSGRAGGTQYF.

The gene calls are TRBV6-5 and TRBJ1-2; TRBD1 matches 7 bases. The CDR3 sequence is 16 residues long. From germline, CDR1 is MNHEY and CDR2 SVGAGI. With 2 bases clipped from V and 3 bases from J, the junction kept 9 bases outside the gene matches. The CDR3 region is CASSYTTGQGDYGYTF. The CDR3 bases are TGTGCCAGCAGTTACACAACAGGGCAGGGGGACTATGGCTACACCTTC.

This clonotype was detected many times. The V and J genes are TRBV20-1 and TRBJ2-7, with 9 nucleotides matching TRBD1. Losses at the gene ends were 0 bases for V and 3 bases for J; bases not matched to a gene: 9. The CDR3 length is 16 residues. The germline CDR1 and CDR2 sequences are DFQATT and SNEGSKA (reference sequence). The chain's CDR3 is CSARDSGTGTDYEQYF. CDR3 nucleotide sequence: TGCAGTGCTAGAGATTCCGGGACAGGGACAGACTACGAGCAGTACTTC.